Each of the 2 T cell receptor beta chains below was sequenced from the same sample in a study of blood T cell repertoires in COVID-19. Sequenced by immunoSEQ multiplex PCR; TCRdb stores in-frame clones only, minus some. Of roughly 700,000 clones in the sample, about nine tenths were seen once. Sequenced: peripheral blood. These TCRs come from a woman aged 18-29 years with acute or convalescent COVID-19.

This clone was found once. CDR3 in DNA: TGTGCCAGCAGCCAGCCAGCGGGGGGGCCGAACTACAATGAGCAGTTCTTC. This codes for CASSQPAGGPNYNEQFF. The rearrangement joins TRBV3-1 (or the pseudogene TRBV3-2) to TRBJ2-1; the match to TRBD2 covers 10 bases. The CDR3 has 17 residues. The V segment lost 3 bases and the J segment 3 bases; nucleotides outside the gene matches: 8. Germline CDR1 reads LGHDT; CDR2 reads YNNKEL (reference sequence).

The chain uses TRBV9 and TRBJ1-1, with D possibly TRBD1 on 6 matching bases. With 1 base removed from V and 0 bases from J, the gap between germline ends came to 13 bases. Germline V CDR1 and CDR2: SGDLS, YYNGEE. The CDR3 totals 16 residues. For the CDR3, the DNA is TGTGCCAGCAGCGTAAACAGGGATGCAATGAACACTGAAGCTTTCTTT. Protein sequence: CASSVNRDAMNTEAFF.